This T cell receptor (beta chain) was obtained from a study of T cells in narcolepsy. Study-level results: Reportedly, autoreactive clonotypes were serially detected in patients' blood but not controls'.

Trimming took 8 bases from V and 4 from J, leaving 6 bases between them. The germline V gene encodes CDR1 MNHEY and CDR2 SMNVEV (reference sequence). The CDR3 totals 11 residues. Note on this clone: The antigen remains undetermined.

Produced via immunoSEQ multiplex PCR; TCRdb's table is partial and in-frame only. The data contain 25,000 to 35,000 clones, roughly nine tenths of them singletons. Sequencing input: CD45RA- memory CD4+ T cells from PBMCs. The chain joins TRBV27 to TRBJ1-5; D is undetermined. The TCR was taken from a human donor with narcolepsy. The CDR3 here is CASGENQPQHF. CDR3 in DNA: TGTGCCAGCGGAGAAAATCAGCCCCAGCATTTT.